The 16 T cell receptor beta chains in this list originate from one sample, sequenced in a study of cytomegalovirus exposure and HLA in healthy donors. 60 Vbeta and 13 Jbeta primers were used in PCR. The repertoire was sequenced with immunoSEQ multiplex PCR; TCRdb's copy has only in-frame clones and lacks some. This table has roughly 190,000 clones, about four fifths appearing once. Sequenced material: PBMCs. Receptor source: a woman aged 18-29 years in good health and CMV-seronegative.

The chain has TRBV30 and TRBJ1-4; D not certain. Germline CDR1 GTSNPN, CDR2 SVGIG (reference sequence). V was clipped by 0 bases and J by 8 bases, with 16 bases between them. The CDR3 has 15 residues. The CDR3 region is CAWSVGVSIGEKLFF. In nucleotides, the CDR3 is TGTGCCTGGAGTGTAGGAGTATCTATTGGGGAAAAACTGTTTTTT.

The rearrangement uses TRBV7-9 and TRBJ1-2; D is unresolved. The CDR3 length is 15 residues. Trimming removed 2 bases at V and 0 bases at J, with 10 bases between. Germline V CDR1 and CDR2: SEHNR, FQNEAQ (reference sequence). CDR3 residues: CASSLNQAANYGYTF. The CDR3 nucleotides are TGTGCCAGCAGCTTAAATCAGGCTGCTAACTATGGCTACACCTTC.

The chain links TRBV28 to TRBJ2-5; 9 bases are a match to TRBD1. V shed 5 bases and J 4 bases; nucleotides not matched to a gene: 8. Per the germline V gene, CDR1 is MDHEN and CDR2 is SYDVKM. The CDR3 has 15 amino acids. This CDR3 reads CASSPGQGTGETQYF. CDR3 sequence (DNA): TGTGCCAGCAGTCCGGGACAGGGAACGGGAGAGACCCAGTACTTC. The variable domain in full, completed from reference TRBV28 and TRBJ2-5, reads DVKVTQSSRYLVKRTGEKVFLECVQDMDHENMFWYRQDPGLGLRLIYFSYDVKMKEKGDIPEGYSVSREKKERFSLILESASTNQTSMYLCASSPGQGTGETQYFGPGTRLLVL.

This chain uses TRBV15 with TRBJ1-5, with 7 bases identical to TRBD1. Trimming at V came to 2 bases and at J to 5 bases, leaving 3 bases not matched to a gene. CDR1 is LNHNV and CDR2 is YYDKDF in the germline V gene (reference sequence). The CDR3 runs to 14 residues. DNA of the CDR3: TGTGCCACCAGCAGAACAGGGGTGGATCAGCCCCAGCATTTT. This codes for CATSRTGVDQPQHF.

CDR3 sequence reads: CASSLRGETQYF. Here the CDR3 DNA reads TGTGCCAGCAGCTTAAGGGGAGAGACCCAGTACTTC. This sequence joins TRBV7-9 and TRBJ2-5, with a tentative D call TRBD1 (5 bases). Germline CDR1 and CDR2: SEHNR and FQNEAQ (reference sequence). There are 12 residues in the CDR3. With 2 bases removed from V and 4 bases from J, the gap between germline ends came to 5 bases.

This sequence joins TRBV30 and TRBJ2-7, with 9 bases matching TRBD1. The germline V gene has CDR1 GTSNPN and CDR2 SVGIG (reference sequence). The trim removed 2 bases at V and 3 bases at J, leaving 5 bases unmatched. The CDR3 spans 14 residues. The CDR3 sequence: CAWSINRGRYEQYF. CDR3 in DNA: TGTGCCTGGAGTATCAACAGGGGGCGCTACGAGCAGTACTTC.

This clone was picked up a small number of times. The chain joins TRBV28 to TRBJ2-7; TRBD2 aligns across 11 bases. CDR1 and CDR2 (germline): MDHEN, SYDVKM. The CDR3 sequence is 15 residues long. Germline trimming cut 5 bases from V and 2 bases from J; bases unmatched to any gene: 5. CDR3 nucleotide sequence: TGTGCCAGCAGTCACGGACTAGCGGGTGCCTACGAGCAGTACTTC. Amino acid sequence: CASSHGLAGAYEQYF.

The J gene is TRBJ2-5, the V gene TRBV27; D perhaps matches TRBD1 (6 bases). Germline CDR1 reads MNHEY; CDR2 reads SMNVEV (reference sequence). The CDR3 has 14 residues. Trimming cost V 5 bases and J 2 bases, with 12 bases left between them. CDR3 region: CASSPRTVQETQYF. Here the CDR3 DNA reads TGTGCCAGCAGTCCGCGGACAGTACAAGAGACCCAGTACTTC.

J is TRBJ1-2 and V is TRBV5-4; a possible D gene is TRBD1 (6 bases). The germline V gene encodes CDR1 SGHNT and CDR2 YYREEE (reference sequence). The CDR3 runs 16 residues. The V end was cut by 4 bases, the J end by 2 bases, with 18 bases between. The CDR3: CASSDITGTSNYGYTF. CDR3 in DNA: TGTGCCAGCAGCGACATAACCGGGACAAGCAACTATGGCTACACCTTC.

V and J are TRBV30 and TRBJ1-2; D not certain. The germline V and J ends were trimmed by 1 base and 8 bases, with 14 bases remaining between them. Germline V gives CDR1 GTSNPN, CDR2 SVGIG (reference sequence). The CDR3 consists of 13 residues. The chain's CDR3 is CAWSGERVRGYTF. The CDR3 bases are TGTGCCTGGAGTGGAGAGAGGGTTCGGGGCTACACCTTC.

The V gene is TRBV2, the J gene TRBJ1-2; TRBD1 might be the D (5 bases). There are 14 residues in the CDR3. Trimming removed 0 bases at V and 6 bases at J, with 11 bases between. Germline V CDR1 and CDR2: SNHLY, FYNNEI. The CDR3 coding sequence is TGTGCCAGCAGTGAAGCGCGATTGGGGCATGGCTACACCTTC. Protein product: CASSEARLGHGYTF.

The chain uses TRBV7-9 and TRBJ1-5; the match to TRBD1 covers 7 bases. Unmatched junction bases numbered 7, after V lost 4 bases and J lost 4 bases. The CDR3 sequence is 15 residues long. CDR1 and CDR2 from the germline V gene are SEHNR and FQNEAQ (reference sequence). The CDR3 here is CASSSGQELNQPQHF. The CDR3, as DNA: TGTGCCAGCAGCTCCGGACAGGAGTTAAATCAGCCCCAGCATTTT.

This clone was recorded a few times. The V gene is TRBV4-1, the J gene TRBJ2-1; 7 nucleotides align to TRBD2. The CDR3 extends over 15 amino acids. Germline V gene data show CDR1 as MGHRA and CDR2 as YSYEKL. Trimming cost V 0 bases and J 7 bases; bases outside gene matches: 6. The CDR3, as DNA: TGCGCCAGCAGCCAAGATCGTTTGGGGGGGAATGAGCAGTTCTTC. Amino acids: CASSQDRLGGNEQFF.

This chain links TRBV28 with TRBJ2-7, with D perhaps TRBD1 (6 bases). The CDR3 sequence is 12 residues long. V was cut by 2 bases and J by 5 bases, with 7 bases left in between. Germline CDR1 is MDHEN and CDR2 is SYDVKM. This CDR3 reads CASSLNRDEQYF. In DNA, the CDR3 is TGTGCCAGCAGTTTAAACAGGGACGAGCAGTACTTC. The whole variable domain, remainder taken from reference TRBV28 and TRBJ2-7, is DVKVTQSSRYLVKRTGEKVFLECVQDMDHENMFWYRQDPGLGLRLIYFSYDVKMKEKGDIPEGYSVSREKKERFSLILESASTNQTSMYLCASSLNRDEQYFGPGTRLTVT.

The J gene is TRBJ1-1, the V gene TRBV30; 10 nucleotides align to TRBD1. The CDR3 runs to 14 residues. Per germline, CDR1 GTSNPN and CDR2 SVGIG (reference sequence). J gave up 4 bases and V 3 bases, and 5 bases lay outside the gene matches. Here the CDR3 DNA reads TGTGCCTGGAGCTCAAGGACAGGGGGCACTGAAGCTTTCTTT. Protein: CAWSSRTGGTEAFF.

This chain uses TRBV7-9 with TRBJ2-7; D is possibly TRBD1 (6 bases). Germline values: CDR1 SEHNR, CDR2 FQNEAQ (reference sequence). The V end lost 5 bases, the J end lost 2 bases, and 16 bases lay between the germline ends. The length of the CDR3 is 15 residues. The chain's CDR3 is CASSPGTLATYEQYV. The DNA of the CDR3 is TGTGCCAGCAGCCCGGGGACACTTGCGACCTACGAGCAGTACGTC.